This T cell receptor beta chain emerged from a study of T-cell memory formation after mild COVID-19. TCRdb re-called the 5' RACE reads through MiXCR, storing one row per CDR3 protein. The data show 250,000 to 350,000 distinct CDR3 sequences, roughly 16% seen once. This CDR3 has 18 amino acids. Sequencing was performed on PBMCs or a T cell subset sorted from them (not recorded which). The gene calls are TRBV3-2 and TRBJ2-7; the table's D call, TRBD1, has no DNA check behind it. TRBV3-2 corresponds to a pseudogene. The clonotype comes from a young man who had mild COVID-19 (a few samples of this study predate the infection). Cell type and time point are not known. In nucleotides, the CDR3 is TGTGCCAGCAGCCATGACGACAGGCGAGAAGGGTTACACTACGAGCAGTACGTC. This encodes CASSHDDRREGLHYEQYV.